A selection of T cell receptor beta chains follows, all from one sample in a study of cytomegalovirus exposure and HLA in healthy donors. This table comes from immunoSEQ multiplex PCR, and its TCRdb copy is limited to in-frame clones, with some not included. Found here are around 50,000 clones; the top ten clones hold about 6%. The sample comprised PBMCs. These receptors were taken from a male donor in good health and CMV-seropositive. CDR3s include the opening cysteine and the closing phenylalanine or tryptophan. D genes are given only for firm matches.

j_call | d_call | v_call | cdr3_nt | cdr3_aa
TRBJ1-6 | NA | TRBV10-3 | TGTGCCATCAGTGAAGCCCCAGCGCACTATAATTCACCCCTCCACTTT | CAISEAPAHYNSPLHF
TRBJ2-7 | TRBD1 | TRBV4-1 | TGCGCCAGCAGCCAAGTGACAGGGTCCTACGAGCAGTACTTC | CASSQVTGSYEQYF
TRBJ1-2 | NA | TRBV28 | TGTGCCAGCACCCTAATTGACAGCCATGGCTACACCTTC | CASTLIDSHGYTF
TRBJ2-2 | NA | TRBV11-2 | TGTGCCAGCAGCTTAGGACTAACCGGGGAGCTGTTTTTT | CASSLGLTGELFF
TRBJ2-7 | NA | TRBV6-5 | TGTGCCAGCAGTTACTTTTCCAGGGGAGACTACGAGCAGTACTTC | CASSYFSRGDYEQYF
TRBJ2-3 | TRBD1 | TRBV19 | TGTGCCAGTAGTATTAGGACAGGGCTGGCGTATTTT | CASSIRTGLAYF
TRBJ2-5 | TRBD1 | TRBV19 | TGTGCCAGTAGTATCGGTCAGGGGGCCGGTGAGACCCAGTACTTC | CASSIGQGAGETQYF
TRBJ2-6 | NA | TRBV7-5 | TGTGTCAGAAGCTTAGCCCCTCGGGTCCTGACTTTC | CVRSLAPRVLTF
TRBJ2-3 | TRBD1 | TRBV4-1 | TGCGCCAGCAGCCAACCTCTGCTGTGGGACCGGGACAGGGCATTCGCAGATACGCAGTATTTT | CASSQPLLWDRDRAFADTQYF
TRBJ1-2 | NA | TRBV30 | TGTGCCTGGAGTGTTCTGCCAGGTACTAACTATGGCTACACCTTC | CAWSVLPGTNYGYTF
TRBJ2-7 | NA | TRBV9 | TGTGCCAGCAGCGTAGACCCCAGGGGGGCCGATAACGAGCAGTACTTC | CASSVDPRGADNEQYF
TRBJ1-4 | TRBD1 | TRBV19 | TGTGCCAGTAGTATCCGACCGGGACAGGGGGCCGAAAAACTGTTTTTT | CASSIRPGQGAEKLFF
TRBJ2-1 | TRBD2 | TRBV10-3 | TGTGCCATCAGTGGAAGTGGGGGGACTAGCGGGGGTGAGCAGTTCTTC | CAISGSGGTSGGEQFF
TRBJ1-5 | TRBD1 | TRBV5-1 | TGCGCCAGCAGCGAGGGACAGGGGAATCAGCCCCAGCATTTT | CASSEGQGNQPQHF
TRBJ1-6 | NA | TRBV19 | TGTGCCAGTAGTATTACAGGGAGCTCCTATAATTCACCCCTCCACTTT | CASSITGSSYNSPLHF
TRBJ2-7 | TRBD2 | TRBV13 | TGTGCCAGCAGCTTAGGTTGGGGGGGTGAGGCCTACGAGCAGTACTTC | CASSLGWGGEAYEQYF
TRBJ2-4 | NA | TRBV5-1 | TGCGCCAGCAGCTTGGCACAGGACCTAGCCAAAAACATTCAGTACTTC | CASSLAQDLAKNIQYF
TRBJ1-3 | NA | TRBV7-9 | TGTGCCAGCAGCTTGGTAGGGGTCTCTGGAAACACCATATATTTT | CASSLVGVSGNTIYF
TRBJ2-3 | TRBD2 | TRBV7-3 | TGTGCCAGCAGCCCTAGCGGGGGGCCCTCTAGCACAGATACGCAGTATTTT | CASSPSGGPSSTDTQYF
TRBJ2-4 | TRBD2 | TRBV5-6 | TGTGCCAGCAGCTTGGCGGCTAGCGGGGGATTAAACATTCAGTACTTC | CASSLAASGGLNIQYF
TRBJ1-3 | NA | TRBV7-9 | TGTGCCAGCAGCCCCGGTGGAAACACCATATATTTT | CASSPGGNTIYF
TRBJ2-5 | TRBD2 | TRBV27 | TGTGCCAGCAGAGAAGCGGGGGTTGGAGAGACCCAGTACTTC | CASREAGVGETQYF
TRBJ1-5 | NA | TRBV28 | TGTGCCAGCAGTCTAGACGGAAATCAGCCCCAGCATTTT | CASSLDGNQPQHF
TRBJ2-2 | TRBD2 | TRBV14 | TGTGCCAGCAGCCAAGATAGACTAGCGGGGGGTATCGGGGAGCTGTTTTTT | CASSQDRLAGGIGELFF
TRBJ2-6 | NA | TRBV9 | TGTGCCTCGGCGGCCCTACCGGGGTTCTCTGGGGCCAACGTCCTGACTTTC | CASAALPGFSGANVLTF
TRBJ1-1 | NA | TRBV11-2 | TGTGCCAGCAGCCGATCTAGGAACACTGAAGCTTTCTTT | CASSRSRNTEAFF
TRBJ2-6 | TRBD1 | TRBV7-2 | TGTGCCAGCAGCTTAGCGGGACAGGGATCTGGGGCCAACGTCCTGACTTTC | CASSLAGQGSGANVLTF
TRBJ1-2 | NA | TRBV7-2 | TGTGCCAGCAGCCCTGACAAAGCGGGCTATGGCTACACCTTC | CASSPDKAGYGYTF
TRBJ2-7 | TRBD1 | TRBV30 | TGTGCCTGGAGAACCGGGACAGGGGTCCACGAGCAGTACTTC | CAWRTGTGVHEQYF
TRBJ1-5 | TRBD1 | TRBV19 | TGTGCCAGTAGTACCCGGACAGGGGGCAATCAGCCCCAGCATTTT | CASSTRTGGNQPQHF
TRBJ2-5 | TRBD2 | TRBV6-5 | TGTGCCAGCAGGGAACCGGGACTAGCGGGAAAGACCCAGTACTTC | CASREPGLAGKTQYF
TRBJ2-7 | NA | TRBV13 | TGTGCCAGCACCACCCCCGATCGGGGGAACGAGCAGTACTTC | CASTTPDRGNEQYF
TRBJ1-4 | NA | TRBV12-5 | TGTGCTAGTGGACCCGGGACTTCTAATGAAAAACTGTTTTTT | CASGPGTSNEKLFF
TRBJ2-7 | NA | TRBV9 | TGTGCCAGCAGCGCCGGGACTGAGAACTACGAGCAGTACTTC | CASSAGTENYEQYF
TRBJ1-1 | NA | TRBV7-3 | TGTGCCAGCAGCCCGACCCCCAACGGGGGCACTGAAGCTTTCTTT | CASSPTPNGGTEAFF
TRBJ1-5 | NA | TRBV7-2 | TGTGCCAGCAGCTCAATGGGGGGATATAGCAATCAGCCCCAGCATTTT | CASSSMGGYSNQPQHF
TRBJ2-2 | TRBD2 | TRBV11-1 | TGTGCCAGCAGCTTCCGGCTAGCGGGGGGCGCCGGGGAGCTGTTTTTT | CASSFRLAGGAGELFF
TRBJ2-3 | TRBD1 | TRBV7-2 | TGTGCCAGCAGCTCAGACAGGGACCCCACAGATACGCAGTATTTT | CASSSDRDPTDTQYF
TRBJ1-1 | NA | TRBV11-1 | TGTGCCAGCAGTCCCCGGACAGCTGAAGCTTTCTTT | CASSPRTAEAFF
TRBJ1-6 | TRBD1 | TRBV7-2 | TGTGCCAGCAGCTTATACAGGGGAGGAAATTCACCCCTCCACTTT | CASSLYRGGNSPLHF
TRBJ2-2 | TRBD2 | TRBV29-1 | TGCAGCGTTCGGACTAGCGGGGGGGCATCGGGGGAGCTGTTTTTT | CSVRTSGGASGELFF
TRBJ2-2 | TRBD2 | TRBV28 | TGTGCCAGCAGAAGCAGACTAGCGGGGGCGAGGGAGCTGTTTTTT | CASRSRLAGARELFF
TRBJ2-1 | TRBD2 | TRBV5-5 | TGTGCCAGCAGCTCCTATCGGGGAGGGAATGAGCAGTTCTTC | CASSSYRGGNEQFF
TRBJ1-2 | NA | TRBV10-2 | TGCGCCAGCAGTGAGCCTATGAGAGGAGCTAACTATGGCTACACCTTC | CASSEPMRGANYGYTF
TRBJ2-7 | NA | TRBV6-1 | TGTGCCAGCAGTGTTTCCCGAGCCTACGAGCAGTACTTC | CASSVSRAYEQYF
TRBJ2-2 | NA | TRBV29-1 | TGCAGCGTTGAAGACCCGGGGACCGGGGAGCTGTTTTTT | CSVEDPGTGELFF
TRBJ1-2 | TRBD1 | TRBV2 | TGTGCCAGCAGTGAGGTTTCAGGGGGCTATGGCTACACCTTC | CASSEVSGGYGYTF
TRBJ2-3 | NA | TRBV4-1 | TGCGCCAGCAGCCAAGTATACTCGGATACGCAGTATTTT | CASSQVYSDTQYF
TRBJ1-4 | NA | TRBV28 | TGTGCCAGCAGTTTGGTCGCGGTTAATGAAAAACTGTTTTTT | CASSLVAVNEKLFF
TRBJ1-4 | NA | TRBV19 | TGTGCCAGTAGATCCAGGACAGCTAATGAAAAACTGTTTTTT | CASRSRTANEKLFF
TRBJ1-1 | NA | TRBV27 | TGTGCCAGCAGCCTACAGGGTAAAGCCCTCGCTGAAGCTTTCTTT | CASSLQGKALAEAFF
TRBJ2-3 | TRBD2 | TRBV27 | TGTGCCAGCAGTCCGAGACTAGCGGGCCCAGGTAGCACAGATACGCAGTATTTT | CASSPRLAGPGSTDTQYF
TRBJ2-5 | TRBD2 | TRBV9 | TGTGCCAGCAGCGTAGAACTAGCGGGGGGGCCCCAGTACTTC | CASSVELAGGPQYF
TRBJ2-7 | NA | TRBV4-1 | TGCGCCAGCAGCCAAGTCGGACAACGAGATGAGCAGTACTTC | CASSQVGQRDEQYF
TRBJ1-2 | NA | TRBV5-6 | TGTGCCAGCAGCGGGCTCCGGGACACCCCCTATGGCTACACCTTC | CASSGLRDTPYGYTF
TRBJ1-1 | NA | TRBV4-2 | TGTGCCAGCAGCCAAGATGTAGAGGCAATGAACACTGAAGCTTTCTTT | CASSQDVEAMNTEAFF
TRBJ1-2 | NA | TRBV5-4 | TGTGCCAGCACTATCTCGACGGGGGGAAAGTATGGCTACACCTTC | CASTISTGGKYGYTF
TRBJ1-4 | NA | TRBV30 | TGTGCCTGGGACTACGCTGACGGTAAAAAACTGTTTTTT | CAWDYADGKKLFF
TRBJ2-2 | NA | TRBV7-9 | TGTGCCCGGGGGGCCCCCCCCTCCGGGGAGCTGTTTTTT | CARGAPPSGELFF